Below, 9 T cell receptor beta chains from the same sample are listed, as sequenced in a study of T-cell memory formation after mild COVID-19. TCRdb re-derived calls from the 5' RACE reads in MiXCR, one entry per CDR3 protein. Among hundreds of thousands of distinct CDR3 sequences, over 7% were seen once, and the ten largest hold 20% to 25%. Material for sequencing was PBMCs or a T cell subset sorted from them (not recorded which). Receptors originate from a man aged 18 to 35 who had mild COVID-19 (a few samples of this study predate the infection). Cell type and time point are not known.

The V and J genes are TRBV12-2 and TRBJ1-5; no check of the table's D call, TRBD1, against the DNA was made. TRBV12-2 is a documented pseudogene. The CDR3 runs 18 residues. The CDR3 bases are TGTGCAAGTCGCTTAGCGGCCGGGACAGGTGAATCAAATCAGCCCCAGCATTTT. It yields the protein CASRLAAGTGESNQPQHF.

Many counts were recorded for this clonotype. The V call is TRBV12-3 or TRBV12-4, the J call TRBJ2-7, with 10 bases lining up with TRBD1. V trimming: 2 bases; J trimming: 0 bases; junction bases outside the gene matches: 10. This CDR3 has 18 amino acids. DNA of the CDR3: TGTGCCAGCAGTTTAATCCCGGGACAGGGGCCGAGCTCCTACGAGCAGTACGTC. As protein: CASSLIPGQGPSSYEQYV.

In its sample, this clonotype was seen many times. V usage is TRBV7-2 and J usage is TRBJ2-2; 7 bases agree with TRBD2. V lost 0 bases, J lost 4 bases, and 2 bases stayed unmatched. This CDR3 comprises 15 residues. Germline CDR1 reads SGHTA; CDR2 reads FQGNSA. Here the CDR3 DNA reads TGTGCCAGCAGCTTAGCGGTAGCGGGCACCGGGGAGCTGTTTTTT. Its translation is CASSLAVAGTGELFF. Combining the CDR3 with reference TRBV7-2 and TRBJ2-2 gives the whole variable domain GAGVSQSPSNKVTEKGKDVELRCDPISGHTALYWYRQSLGQGLEFLIYFQGNSAPDKSGLPSDRFSAERTGGSVSTLTIQRTQQEDSAVYLCASSLAVAGTGELFFGEGSRLTVL.

This chain connects TRBV4-1 to TRBJ1-5; TRBD1 agrees at 11 bases. The germline V gene encodes CDR1 MGHRA and CDR2 YSYEKL. CDR3 length: 16 amino acids. Trimming at V came to 0 bases and at J to 3 bases, leaving 1 base not matched to a gene. The CDR3 here is CASSQEDRGPNQPQHF. The CDR3 DNA reads as TGCGCCAGCAGCCAAGAGGACAGGGGGCCCAATCAGCCCCAGCATTTT.

The rearrangement joins TRBV9 to TRBJ2-1; no reliable D call. The length of the CDR3 is 12 residues. Germline V gene sequence: CDR1 SGDLS, CDR2 YYNGEE. V was trimmed by 0 bases and J by 6 bases, leaving 4 bases between them. The CDR3 loop is CASSVGSNEQFF. CDR3 nucleotides: TGTGCCAGCAGCGTAGGAAGCAATGAGCAGTTCTTC.

This clonotype was counted a few times. This sequence joins TRBV6-1 and TRBJ1-5, with no clear D. CDR1 and CDR2 (germline): MNHNS, SASEGT. Between the trimmed V and J ends, which lost 1 base and 9 bases, there was a span of 13 bases. The CDR3 is made up of 14 amino acids. The CDR3 loop reads CASSEGITVPPQHF. CDR3 DNA: TGTGCCAGCAGTGAAGGGATAACAGTCCCGCCCCAGCATTTT.

The chain carries TRBV11-2 and TRBJ2-1, with 10 bases aligning to TRBD1. The CDR3 contains 17 residues. Per germline, CDR1 SGHAT and CDR2 FQNNGV. J was trimmed by 7 bases and V by 2 bases; bases with no gene match: 11. In nucleotides, the CDR3 is TGTGCCAGCAGCTTACTCTCCGGGACAGGGGCGCGGAATGAGCAGTTCTTC. It encodes CASSLLSGTGARNEQFF.

J is TRBJ2-2 and V is TRBV27, with D possibly being TRBD1 (5 bases). V shed 11 bases and J shed 5 bases, with 9 bases lying between them. CDR1 is MNHEY and CDR2 is SMNVEV in the germline V gene (reference sequence). This CDR3 is 11 amino acids long. CDR3 nucleotide sequence: TGTGCCTCAGGGTCAACCGGGGAGCTGTTTTTT. Translated, it gives CASGSTGELFF.

This clonotype appeared a few times. The chain couples TRBV6-2 or TRBV6-3 to TRBJ2-1, with no clear D. This CDR3 has 13 amino acids. CDR1 and CDR2 (germline): MNHEY, SVGEGT. V dropped 0 bases and J dropped 10 bases, with 10 bases sitting between them. The CDR3 is CASSYSKGGEQFF. The CDR3 DNA reads TGTGCCAGCAGTTACTCTAAGGGTGGGGAGCAGTTCTTC.